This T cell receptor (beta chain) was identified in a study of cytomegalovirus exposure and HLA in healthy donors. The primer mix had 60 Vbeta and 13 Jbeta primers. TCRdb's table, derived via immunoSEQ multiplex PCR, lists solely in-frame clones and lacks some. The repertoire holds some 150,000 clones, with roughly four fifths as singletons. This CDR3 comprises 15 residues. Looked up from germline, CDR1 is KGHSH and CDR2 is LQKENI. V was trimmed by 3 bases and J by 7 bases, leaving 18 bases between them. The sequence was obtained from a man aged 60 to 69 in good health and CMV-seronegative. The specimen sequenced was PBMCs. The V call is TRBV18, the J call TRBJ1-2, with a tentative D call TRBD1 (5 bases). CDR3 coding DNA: TGTGCCAGCTCACCCCTTACCGACAGCCCGGGTGGCTACACCTTC. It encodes CASSPLTDSPGGYTF.